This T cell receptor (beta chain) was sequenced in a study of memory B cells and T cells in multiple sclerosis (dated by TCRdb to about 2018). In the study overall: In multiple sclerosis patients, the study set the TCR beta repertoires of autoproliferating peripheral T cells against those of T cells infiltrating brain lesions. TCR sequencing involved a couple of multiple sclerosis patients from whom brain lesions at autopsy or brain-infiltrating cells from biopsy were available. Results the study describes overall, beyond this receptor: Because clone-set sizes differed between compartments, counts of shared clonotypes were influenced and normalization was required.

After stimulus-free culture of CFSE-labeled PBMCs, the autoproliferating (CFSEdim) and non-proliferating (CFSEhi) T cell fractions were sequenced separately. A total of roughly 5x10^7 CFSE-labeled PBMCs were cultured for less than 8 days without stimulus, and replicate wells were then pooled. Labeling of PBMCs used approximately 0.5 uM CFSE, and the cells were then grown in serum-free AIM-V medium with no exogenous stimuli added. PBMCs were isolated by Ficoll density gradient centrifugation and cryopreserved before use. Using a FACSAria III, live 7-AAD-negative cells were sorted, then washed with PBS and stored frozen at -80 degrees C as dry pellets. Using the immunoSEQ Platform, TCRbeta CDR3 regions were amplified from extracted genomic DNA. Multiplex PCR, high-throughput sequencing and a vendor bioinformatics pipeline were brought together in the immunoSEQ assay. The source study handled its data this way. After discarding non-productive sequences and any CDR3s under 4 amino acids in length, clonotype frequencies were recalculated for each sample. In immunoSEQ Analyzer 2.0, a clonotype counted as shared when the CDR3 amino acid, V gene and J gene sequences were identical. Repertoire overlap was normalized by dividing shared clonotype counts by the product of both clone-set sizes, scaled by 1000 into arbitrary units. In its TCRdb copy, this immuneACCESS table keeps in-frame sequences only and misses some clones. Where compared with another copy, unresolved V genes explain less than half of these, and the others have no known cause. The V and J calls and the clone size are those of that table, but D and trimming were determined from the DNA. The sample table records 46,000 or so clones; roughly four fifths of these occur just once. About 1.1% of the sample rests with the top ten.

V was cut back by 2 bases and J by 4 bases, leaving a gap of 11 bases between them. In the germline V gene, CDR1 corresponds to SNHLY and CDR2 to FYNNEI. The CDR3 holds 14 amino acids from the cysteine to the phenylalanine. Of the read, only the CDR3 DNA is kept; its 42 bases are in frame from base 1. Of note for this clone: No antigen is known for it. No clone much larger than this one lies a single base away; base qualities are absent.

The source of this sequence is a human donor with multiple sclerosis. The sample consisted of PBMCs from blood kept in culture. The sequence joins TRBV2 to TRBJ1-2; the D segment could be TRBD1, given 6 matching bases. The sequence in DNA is TGTGCCAGCAGTGAATACAGGGACGGCTATGGCTACACCTTC. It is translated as CASSEYRDGYGYTF.